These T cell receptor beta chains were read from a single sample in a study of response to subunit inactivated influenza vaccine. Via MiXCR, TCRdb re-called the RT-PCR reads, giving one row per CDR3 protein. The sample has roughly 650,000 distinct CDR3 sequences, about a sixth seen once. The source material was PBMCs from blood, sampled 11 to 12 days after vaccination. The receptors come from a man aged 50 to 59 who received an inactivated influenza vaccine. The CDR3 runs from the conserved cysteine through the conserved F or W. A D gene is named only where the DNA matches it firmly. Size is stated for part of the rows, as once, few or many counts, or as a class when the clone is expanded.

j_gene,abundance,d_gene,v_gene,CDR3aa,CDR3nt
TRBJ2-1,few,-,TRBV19,CASSISGLPYNEQFF,TGTGCCAGTAGTATTTCTGGCCTACCCTACAATGAGCAGTTCTTC
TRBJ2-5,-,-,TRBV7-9,CASSLPLEETQYF,TGTGCCAGCAGCTTACCACTAGAAGAGACCCAGTACTTC
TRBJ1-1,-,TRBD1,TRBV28,CASLRQGNTEAFF,TGTGCCAGCTTGAGACAGGGGAACACTGAAGCTTTCTTT
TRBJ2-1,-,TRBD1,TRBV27,CASRSFDRVKVNEQFF,TGTGCCAGCAGATCTTTCGACAGGGTCAAGGTGAATGAGCAGTTCTTC
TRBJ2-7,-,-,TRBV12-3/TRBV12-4,CASSVLGFHDEQYF,TGTGCCAGCAGTGTACTAGGCTTCCACGACGAGCAGTACTTC
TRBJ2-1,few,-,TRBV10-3,CAISTGVINEQFF,TGTGCCATCAGTACCGGGGTGATCAATGAGCAGTTCTTC
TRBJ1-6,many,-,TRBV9,CASSVGVRGNSPLHF,TGTGCCAGCAGCGTAGGGGTCAGGGGTAATTCACCCCTCCACTTT
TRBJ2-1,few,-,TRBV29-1,CSVRTGVSPNEQFF,TGCAGCGTGAGGACGGGAGTTTCACCCAATGAGCAGTTCTTC
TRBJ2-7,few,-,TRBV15,CATSRAPRAHEQYF,TGTGCCACCAGCAGGGCCCCCAGGGCCCACGAGCAGTACTTC
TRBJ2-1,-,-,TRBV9,CASSPGGLPFYEQFF,TGTGCCAGCAGCCCCGGTGGGTTACCCTTCTATGAGCAGTTCTTC
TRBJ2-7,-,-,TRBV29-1,CSVGPSDYEQYF,TGCAGCGTTGGACCCTCGGATTACGAGCAGTACTTC
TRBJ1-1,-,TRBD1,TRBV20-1,CSAKGGTGNTEAFF,TGCAGTGCTAAAGGCGGGACAGGGAACACTGAAGCTTTCTTT
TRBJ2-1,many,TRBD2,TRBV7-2,CASRPIAGGGYNEQFF,TGTGCCAGCAGACCTATAGCGGGGGGAGGGTATAATGAGCAGTTCTTC
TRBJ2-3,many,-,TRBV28,CASSSDLGRTDTQYF,TGTGCCAGCAGTTCTGACCTCGGGAGAACAGATACGCAGTATTTT
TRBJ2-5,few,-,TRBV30,CAWSVEWARETQYF,TGTGCCTGGAGTGTAGAATGGGCCCGAGAGACCCAGTACTTC
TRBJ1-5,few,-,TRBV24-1,CATSDSTGDQPQHF,TGTGCCACCAGTGATTCGACAGGCGATCAGCCCCAGCATTTT
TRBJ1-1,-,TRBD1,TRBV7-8,CASSLEPGQGVTLNTEAFF,TGTGCCAGCAGCTTAGAACCGGGACAGGGAGTTACCCTGAACACTGAAGCTTTCTTT
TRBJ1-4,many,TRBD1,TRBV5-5,CASSLKGAFNEKLFF,TGTGCCAGCAGCTTGAAGGGGGCCTTTAATGAAAAACTGTTTTTT
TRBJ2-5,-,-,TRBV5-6,CASSLALGTGGETQYF,TGTGCCAGCAGCTTGGCCCTCGGCACCGGGGGAGAGACCCAGTACTTC
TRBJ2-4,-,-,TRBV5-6,CASKNQGTIQYF,TGTGCCAGCAAGAACCAGGGAACAATTCAGTACTTC
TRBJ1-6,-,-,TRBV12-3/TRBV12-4,CASSLRLNSPLHF,TGTGCCAGCAGTTTAAGACTAAATTCACCCCTCCACTTT
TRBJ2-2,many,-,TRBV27,CASSLSRGLARTGELFF,TGTGCCAGCAGTCTCTCCCGGGGGCTAGCGCGCACCGGGGAGCTGTTTTTT
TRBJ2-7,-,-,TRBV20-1,CSARDHEGTYEQYF,TGCAGTGCTAGAGATCACGAGGGGACCTACGAGCAGTACTTC
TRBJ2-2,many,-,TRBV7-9,CASSFPRSKPGTGELFF,TGTGCCAGCAGCTTCCCCCGTTCTAAACCGGGCACCGGGGAGCTGTTTTTT
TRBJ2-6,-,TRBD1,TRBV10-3,CAIRTGSLSGANVLTF,TGTGCCATACGGACAGGTAGTTTATCTGGGGCCAACGTCCTGACTTTC
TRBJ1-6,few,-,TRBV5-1,CASSLAPHSPLHF,TGCGCCAGCAGCTTGGCTCCTCATTCACCCCTCCACTTT
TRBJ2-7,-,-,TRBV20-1,CSANQAEGGHYEQYF,TGCAGTGCTAACCAAGCTGAGGGTGGGCACTACGAGCAGTACTTC
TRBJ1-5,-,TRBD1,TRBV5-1,CASSLAPGQSNQPQHF,TGCGCCAGCAGCTTGGCGCCGGGACAGAGCAATCAGCCCCAGCATTTT
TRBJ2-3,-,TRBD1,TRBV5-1,CASCWQGVPETQYF,TGCGCCAGCTGTTGGCAGGGGGTACCAGAGACGCAGTATTTT
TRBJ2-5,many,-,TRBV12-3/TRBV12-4,CASSLVGVGETQYF,TGTGCCAGCAGTTTAGTGGGGGTCGGAGAGACCCAGTACTTC
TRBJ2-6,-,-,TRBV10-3,CAITEMFGANVLTF,TGTGCCATCACCGAGATGTTTGGGGCCAACGTCCTGACTTTC
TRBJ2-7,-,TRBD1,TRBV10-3,CAIKGGPALEQYF,TGTGCCATTAAAGGGGGCCCTGCCCTCGAGCAGTACTTC
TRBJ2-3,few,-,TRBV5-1,CASSFGSGGIRDTQYF,TGCGCCAGCAGCTTCGGAAGCGGCGGGATTAGAGATACGCAGTATTTT
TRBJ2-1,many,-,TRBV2,CASSLAQDNEQFF,TGTGCCAGCTCTCTGGCACAGGACAATGAGCAGTTCTTC
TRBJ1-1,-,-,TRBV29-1,CSVAYRGNTEAFF,TGCAGCGTCGCATACCGGGGGAACACTGAAGCTTTCTTT
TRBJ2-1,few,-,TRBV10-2,CASRAAAYNEQFF,TGCGCCAGCAGGGCCGCCGCCTACAATGAGCAGTTCTTC
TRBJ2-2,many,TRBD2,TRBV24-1,CATSDGLALAGELFF,TGTGCCACCAGTGATGGACTAGCGTTGGCCGGGGAGCTGTTTTTT
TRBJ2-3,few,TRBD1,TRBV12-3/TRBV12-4,CASRTGSDTQYF,TGTGCCAGCAGGACAGGGTCAGATACGCAGTATTTT
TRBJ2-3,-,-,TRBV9,CASSVRRGGGITDTQYF,TGTGCCAGCAGCGTGCGGCGGGGTGGGGGGATCACAGATACGCAGTATTTT
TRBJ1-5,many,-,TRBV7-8,CASSAGLWNNQPQHF,TGTGCCAGCAGCGCCGGTCTATGGAACAATCAGCCCCAGCATTTT